A selection of T cell receptor beta chains follows, all from one sample in a study of blood T cell repertoires in COVID-19. Some clones are missing from TCRdb's copy, which holds only in-frame ones; the method was immunoSEQ multiplex PCR. This table has about 12,000 clones, 73% appearing once. The sequencing input was peripheral blood. The source of these receptors is a human donor in a cohort sampled during active COVID-19. Each CDR3 is given with its conserved first and last residue. Each record gives: J gene, V gene, CDR3 length, CDR3 protein.

TRBJ1-4 | TRBV19 | 13 | CASRDRVNEKLFF
TRBJ2-3 | TRBV29-1 | 15 | CSVGGLAGGTDTQYF
TRBJ2-7 | TRBV4-1 | 15 | CASSQERSGFYEQYF
TRBJ2-7 | TRBV2 | 14 | CASSAGPGGGEQYF
TRBJ2-7 | TRBV29-1 | 15 | CSVLLPTSSSYEQYF
TRBJ2-1 | TRBV6-5 | 15 | CASRLSGAPHNEQFF
TRBJ1-1 | TRBV5-1 | 13 | CASSLGDRTEAFF
TRBJ1-4 | TRBV5-6 | 16 | CASSTNLGGRNEKLFF
TRBJ1-1 | TRBV7-2 | 13 | CASSLQGASEAFF
TRBJ2-7 | TRBV6-5 | 11 | CASSFRDREYF
TRBJ2-1 | TRBV6-6 | 15 | CASIGTSGSYNEQFF
TRBJ2-3 | TRBV27 | 12 | CASRRQPDTQYF
TRBJ2-7 | TRBV5-1 | 12 | CASSRGSYEQYF
TRBJ1-3 | TRBV5-5 | 15 | CASSWTGVSGNTIYF
TRBJ2-1 | TRBV2 | 11 | CAPEGGNEQFF
TRBJ2-7 | TRBV11-2 | 12 | CASSLVGAEQYF
TRBJ1-2 | TRBV4-1 | 16 | CASSQALQAINYGYTF
TRBJ2-1 | TRBV10-3 | 16 | CAISSPTSGTNNEQFF
TRBJ1-5 | TRBV2 | 17 | CASRGTGGLQGNQPQHF
TRBJ2-3 | TRBV6-1 | 13 | CASSDLGTDTQYF